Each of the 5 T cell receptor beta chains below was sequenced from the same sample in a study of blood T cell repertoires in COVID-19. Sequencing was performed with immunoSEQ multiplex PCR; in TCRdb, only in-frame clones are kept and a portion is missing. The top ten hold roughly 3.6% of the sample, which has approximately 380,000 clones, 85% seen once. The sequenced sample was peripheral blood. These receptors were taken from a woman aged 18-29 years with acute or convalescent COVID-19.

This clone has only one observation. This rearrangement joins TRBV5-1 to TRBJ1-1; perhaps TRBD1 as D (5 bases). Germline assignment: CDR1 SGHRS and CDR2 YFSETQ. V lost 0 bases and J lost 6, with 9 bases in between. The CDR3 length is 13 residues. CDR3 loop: CASSLGGTAEAFF. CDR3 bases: TGCGCCAGCAGCTTGGGGGGCACCGCTGAAGCTTTCTTT. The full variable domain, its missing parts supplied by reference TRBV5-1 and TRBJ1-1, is KAGVTQTPRYLIKTRGQQVTLSCSPISGHRSVSWYQQTPGQGLQFLFEYFSETQRNKGNFPGRFSGRQFSNSRSEMNVSTLELGDSALYLCASSLGGTAEAFFGQGTRLTVV.

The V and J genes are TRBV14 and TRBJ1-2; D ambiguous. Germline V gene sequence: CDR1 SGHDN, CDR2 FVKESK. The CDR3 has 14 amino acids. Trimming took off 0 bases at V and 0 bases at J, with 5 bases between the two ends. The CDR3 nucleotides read TGTGCCAGCAGCCAAGACGGTACTAACTATGGCTACACCTTC. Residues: CASSQDGTNYGYTF.

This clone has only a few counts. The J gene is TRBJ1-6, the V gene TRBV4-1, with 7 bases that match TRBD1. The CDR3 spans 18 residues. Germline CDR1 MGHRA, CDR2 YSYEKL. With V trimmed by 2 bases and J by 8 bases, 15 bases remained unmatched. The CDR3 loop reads CASSQYLSDRVRDSPLHF. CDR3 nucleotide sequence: TGCGCCAGCAGCCAATATCTCTCTGACAGGGTAAGAGATTCACCCCTCCACTTT.

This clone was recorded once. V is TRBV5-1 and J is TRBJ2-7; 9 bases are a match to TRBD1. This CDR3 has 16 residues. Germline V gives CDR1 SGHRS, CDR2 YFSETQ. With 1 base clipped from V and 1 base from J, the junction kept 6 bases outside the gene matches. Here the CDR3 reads CASSLTGTGFSYEQYF. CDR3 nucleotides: TGCGCCAGCAGCTTGACCGGGACAGGGTTTTCCTACGAGCAGTACTTC. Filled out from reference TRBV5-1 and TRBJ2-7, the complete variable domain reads KAGVTQTPRYLIKTRGQQVTLSCSPISGHRSVSWYQQTPGQGLQFLFEYFSETQRNKGNFPGRFSGRQFSNSRSEMNVSTLELGDSALYLCASSLTGTGFSYEQYFGPGTRLTVT.

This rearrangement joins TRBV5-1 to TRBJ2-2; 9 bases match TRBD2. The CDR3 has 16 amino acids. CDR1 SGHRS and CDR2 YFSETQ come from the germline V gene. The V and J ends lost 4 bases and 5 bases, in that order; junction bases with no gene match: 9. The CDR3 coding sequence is TGCGCCAGCAGCAGGGAGGCTAGCGGGATTACCGGGGAGCTGTTTTTT. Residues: CASSREASGITGELFF.